This T cell receptor beta chain came from a study of blood T cell repertoires in COVID-19. Only in-frame clones appear in the TCRdb table, and some are missing; sequencing was by immunoSEQ multiplex PCR. The sample yields roughly 53,000 clones, 80% to 90% seen once. The CDR3 has 12 amino acids. Unmatched junction bases numbered 3, after V lost 7 bases and J lost 5 bases. Germline V lookup: CDR1 SQVTM, CDR2 ANQGSEA. What was sequenced was peripheral blood. The rearrangement joins TRBV29-1 to TRBJ1-4, with 8 bases aligning to TRBD1. This receptor was obtained from a man aged 60 to 75 with acute or convalescent COVID-19. For the CDR3, the DNA is TGCAGCGCTTGGGACAGGAATGAAAAACTGTTTTTT. Protein sequence: CSAWDRNEKLFF. Based on the CDR3 plus reference TRBV29-1 and TRBJ1-4, the full variable domain is SAVISQKPSRDICQRGTSLTIQCQVDSQVTMMFWYRQQPGQSLTLIATANQGSEATYESGFVIDKFPISRPNLTFSTLTVSNMSPEDSSIYLCSAWDRNEKLFFGSGTQLSVL.